This T cell receptor (beta chain) was recovered during a study of CD8 T cells in Susac syndrome. The CDR3 is 11 amino acids. Germline V gene lookup returns CDR1 SGHAT and CDR2 FQNNGV. The ends were cut back, 6 bases at V and 5 bases at J, with 7 bases in the middle. Reverse transcription of about 0.5 to 1 ug RNA was carried out with random hexamers. Amplification of TCR beta CDR3 by immunoSEQ multiplex PCR spanned 54 Vbeta and 13 Jbeta. One entry per CDR3 protein, called by TCRdb with MiXCR from the immunoSEQ multiplex PCR reads. This repertoire shows about 200,000 distinct CDR3 sequences, roughly nine tenths found once; its top ten account for approximately 0.086%. The T cells that were sequenced for TCR beta were CD8+ and CD4+ cells from blood.

The sequence was obtained from a human donor with Susac syndrome. This chain uses TRBV11-2 with TRBJ2-5; D ambiguous. Sequencing was carried out using CD4+ T cells from PBMCs. CDR3 loop: CASSFHETQYF. The CDR3 region has the DNA TGTGCCAGCAGTTTTCATGAGACCCAGTACTTC.